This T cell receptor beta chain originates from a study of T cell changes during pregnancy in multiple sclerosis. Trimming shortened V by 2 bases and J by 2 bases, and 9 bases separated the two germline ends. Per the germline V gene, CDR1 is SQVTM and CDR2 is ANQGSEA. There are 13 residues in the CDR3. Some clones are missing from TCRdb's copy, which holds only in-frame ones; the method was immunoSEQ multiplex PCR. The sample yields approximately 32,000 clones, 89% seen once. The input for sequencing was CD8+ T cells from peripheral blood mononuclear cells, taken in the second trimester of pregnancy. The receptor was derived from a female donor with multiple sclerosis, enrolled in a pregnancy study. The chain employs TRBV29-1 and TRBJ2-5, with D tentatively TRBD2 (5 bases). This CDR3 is CSVENGKQETQYF. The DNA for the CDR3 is TGCAGCGTTGAAAACGGGAAACAAGAGACCCAGTACTTC.